Each of the 26 T cell receptor beta chains below was sequenced from the same sample in a study of cytomegalovirus exposure and HLA in healthy donors listed by TCRdb under 2017. Library creation used the immunoSEQ multiplex PCR assay. For the multiplex PCR, a mixture combining 60 forward primers for TCR Vbeta segments and 13 reverse primers for TCR Jbeta segments was used. TCRdb's version of the immuneACCESS table is confined to in-frame rearrangements and falls short of the full clone set. An unresolved V gene accounts for under half of the shortfall where checked; the remainder is of unknown origin. Counted in this sample were approximately 150,000 clones; 73% of them appeared once. 1.5% to 2% of the sample rests with the top ten. Sequencing was carried out using PBMCs. These receptors all come from a young woman in good health and CMV-seronegative.

A few counts support this clone. V gene TRBV27 combines with J gene TRBJ2-1, with TRBD2 identical over 8 bases. The CDR3 has 14 amino acids. Germline trimming cut 6 bases from V and 7 bases from J; bases unmatched to any gene: 8. Germline V gene lookup returns CDR1 MNHEY and CDR2 SMNVEV (reference sequence). For the CDR3, the DNA is TGTGCCAGCAGATCTGGCGGGGGGATGAATGAGCAGTTCTTC. This sequence encodes CASRSGGGMNEQFF.

V gene TRBV6-5 combines with J gene TRBJ1-1; 8 bases match TRBD1. Losses at the gene ends were 4 bases for V and 3 bases for J; bases not matched to a gene: 10. The length of the CDR3 is 16 residues. Germline V CDR1 and CDR2: MNHEY, SVGAGI. The CDR3 nucleotides read TGTGCCAGCAGTTTAAAGACCGCAGGGGGCCACACTGAAGCTTTCTTT. Translation: CASSLKTAGGHTEAFF.

This sequence joins TRBV7-9 and TRBJ2-1; 8 bases fit TRBD1. Trimming took 5 bases from V and 0 from J; bases not matched to a gene: 6. Germline values: CDR1 SEHNR, CDR2 FQNEAQ (reference sequence). There are 16 residues in the CDR3. The CDR3 region has the DNA TGTGCCAGCAGCCAGGACAGGGCTTCCTCCTACAATGAGCAGTTCTTC. It codes for CASSQDRASSYNEQFF.

The V gene is TRBV11-3, the J gene TRBJ2-1; TRBD2 aligns across 10 bases. The CDR3 loop spans 15 amino acids. Germline V lookup: CDR1 SGHNT, CDR2 YENEEA. The V and J ends lost 5 bases and 4 bases, in that order; junction bases with no gene match: 5. CDR3 protein: CASSPLAGVYNEQFF. The CDR3 bases are TGTGCCAGCAGCCCGCTAGCGGGAGTTTACAATGAGCAGTTCTTC.

The J gene is TRBJ2-1, the V gene TRBV5-4; no clear D gene. The CDR3 has 14 residues. V lost 4 bases and J 0 bases, leaving 8 bases between the germline ends. Germline V gene data show CDR1 as SGHNT and CDR2 as YYREEE (reference sequence). For the CDR3, the DNA is TGTGCCAGCAGCGGGTCAGGCTCCTACAATGAGCAGTTCTTC. Amino acid sequence: CASSGSGSYNEQFF.

The rearrangement joins TRBV5-4 to TRBJ1-6; 9 bases agree with TRBD1. This CDR3 region has 14 residues. Germline CDR1 reads SGHNT; CDR2 reads YYREEE (reference sequence). Losses at the gene ends were 0 bases for V and 10 bases for J; bases not matched to a gene: 2. The CDR3 DNA reads as TGTGCCAGCAGCTTGGACAGGGGGCCCTCACCCCTCCACTTT. Translation gives CASSLDRGPSPLHF. The full variable domain, completed using reference TRBV5-4 and TRBJ1-6, is ETGVTQSPTHLIKTRGQQVTLRCSSQSGHNTVSWYQQALGQGPQFIFQYYREEENGRGNFPPRFSGLQFPNYSSELNVNALELDDSALYLCASSLDRGPSPLHFGNGTRLTVT.

This sequence joins TRBV6-4 and TRBJ2-3; 8 bases are a match to TRBD2. The length of the CDR3 is 14 residues. Germline CDR1 is MRHNA and CDR2 is SNTAGT. The V and J ends lost 3 bases and 2 bases, in that order; junction bases with no gene match: 1. The CDR3 is CASSEREDTDTQYF. The CDR3 DNA follows: TGTGCCAGCAGTGAGCGGGAGGACACAGATACGCAGTATTTT.

This clone occurred a few times. The chain carries TRBV7-8 and TRBJ1-3; a possible D gene is TRBD1 (6 bases). Deletions cut 5 bases from V and 1 base from J, with 18 bases between. This CDR3 region has 17 residues. The germline V gene encodes CDR1 SGHVS and CDR2 FQNEAQ. The CDR3 DNA reads as TGTGCCAGCAGCCCCGCACAGGGAGACGTGTCTGGAAACACCATATATTTT. Translated, it gives CASSPAQGDVSGNTIYF.

The chain links TRBV6-5 to TRBJ1-6; 9 nucleotides match TRBD1. The CDR3 covers 15 residues. Looked up from germline, CDR1 is MNHEY and CDR2 is SVGAGI. V lost 4 bases to trimming and J lost 5 bases; unmatched junction nucleotides: 3. CDR3 in DNA: TGTGCCAGCAGTTCAGGACAGGGGAATAATTCACCCCTCCACTTT. This encodes CASSSGQGNNSPLHF.

This clone is a singleton in its sample. The CDR3 DNA is TGTGCCATCAGTGACGGACAGGGGGCGCGGTACGAGCAGTACTTC. Amino acid sequence: CAISDGQGARYEQYF. This chain links TRBV10-3 with TRBJ2-7; 11 bases are shared with TRBD1. CDR1 and CDR2 (germline): ENHRY, SYGVKD. CDR3 size: 15 residues. The trim removed 3 bases at V and 4 bases at J, leaving 5 bases unmatched.

The chain carries TRBV9 and TRBJ2-5, with TRBD2 matching 8 bases. The V and J ends lost 0 bases and 2 bases, in that order; junction bases with no gene match: 9. Germline-derived CDR1 and CDR2 are SGDLS and YYNGEE. CDR3 length: 17 residues. CDR3 sequence: CASSVGGGGGLQETQYF. The CDR3 nucleotides are TGTGCCAGCAGCGTAGGGGGTGGCGGGGGGCTACAAGAGACCCAGTACTTC. Filled out from reference TRBV9 and TRBJ2-5, the complete variable domain reads DSGVTQTPKHLITATGQRVTLRCSPRSGDLSVYWYQQSLDQGLQFLIQYYNGEERAKGNILERFSAQQFPDLHSELNLSSLELGDSALYFCASSVGGGGGLQETQYFGPGTRLLVL.

The V and J genes are TRBV9 and TRBJ1-2, with 10 bases matching TRBD1. The germline V gene has CDR1 SGDLS and CDR2 YYNGEE. Trimming took 3 bases from V and 5 from J; bases not matched to a gene: 7. The CDR3 sequence is 15 residues long. The CDR3 region has the DNA TGTGCCAGCAGCGGTCGGACAGGGGGAGAATATGGCTACACCTTC. This encodes CASSGRTGGEYGYTF.

The chain carries TRBV6-1 and TRBJ1-2; tentatively, D is TRBD1 (6 bases). The length of the CDR3 is 16 residues. Germline-derived CDR1 and CDR2 are MNHNS and SASEGT. V was shortened by 1 base and J by 1 base, with 13 bases between the two germline ends. The CDR3 nucleotides read TGTGCCAGCAGTGAAGAGGGCGACAGGATTAACTATGGCTACACCTTC. Translation gives CASSEEGDRINYGYTF.

The chain uses TRBV4-1 and TRBJ2-1, with a weak D call TRBD2 (6 bases). CDR1 is MGHRA and CDR2 is YSYEKL in the germline V gene. This CDR3 spans 18 amino acids. The V and J ends lost 1 base and 6 bases respectively, with 22 bases between them. The CDR3 bases are TGCGCCAGCAGCCAAGGCGGGGCGTATGGGCGGAGCACCAATGAGCAGTTCTTC. Amino acids: CASSQGGAYGRSTNEQFF.

V and J are TRBV28 and TRBJ1-5; TRBD1 might be the D (6 bases). The CDR3 sequence is 13 residues long. CDR1 and CDR2 from the germline V gene are MDHEN and SYDVKM. V was pared by 2 bases and J by 4 bases, with 6 bases between. CDR3 sequence reads: CASSLTGNQPQHF. CDR3 in DNA: TGTGCCAGCAGTTTAACAGGGAATCAGCCCCAGCATTTT.

This clone was counted once. The gene calls are TRBV11-3 and TRBJ2-1; possible D gene TRBD2, 6 bases. The V end lost 2 bases, the J end lost 5 bases, and 16 bases lay between the germline ends. The germline gives CDR1 SGHNT, CDR2 YENEEA. The CDR3 is 16 amino acids. The CDR3: CASSLLHRELDNEQFF. The CDR3, as DNA: TGTGCCAGCAGCTTACTCCATCGGGAGTTGGACAATGAGCAGTTCTTC.

The CDR3 region is CASSIGGVGYTF. The CDR3, as DNA: TGTGCCAGTAGTATAGGGGGGGTTGGCTACACCTTC. The gene calls are TRBV19 and TRBJ1-2, with a tentative D call TRBD1 (5 bases). The germline V and J ends were trimmed by 1 base and 7 bases, with 7 bases remaining between them. CDR3 size: 12 residues. The germline gives CDR1 LNHDA, CDR2 SQIVND (reference sequence). Using reference TRBV19 and TRBJ1-2 for the parts outside the CDR3, the full variable domain is DGGITQSPKYLFRKEGQNVTLSCEQNLNHDAMYWYRQDPGQGLRLIYYSQIVNDFQKGDIAEGYSVSREKKESFPLTVTSAQKNPTAFYLCASSIGGVGYTFGSGTRLTVV.

The rearrangement links TRBV28 to TRBJ2-7; a weak D match, TRBD1 (6 bases). Trimming left V 6 bases short and J 3 bases short, with 15 bases between. The CDR3 spans 14 residues. Germline V gene sequence: CDR1 MDHEN, CDR2 SYDVKM. The CDR3 region has the DNA TGTGCCAGCAGCAGGGGTTGGGTCTTCTACGAGCAGTACTTC. Its translation is CASSRGWVFYEQYF.

The CDR3 region has the DNA TGTGCCAGCAGTGAAAACCGAGACAGCCCCTACGAGCAGTACGTC. Protein sequence: CASSENRDSPYEQYV. This chain links TRBV2 with TRBJ2-7, with a tentative D call TRBD1 (5 bases). CDR3 length: 15 residues. Germline lookup yields CDR1 SNHLY and CDR2 FYNNEI. V was trimmed by 2 bases and J by 2 bases, leaving 13 bases between them.

V gene TRBV29-1 combines with J gene TRBJ2-3; D is perhaps TRBD2 (6 bases). The CDR3 spans 14 residues. From germline, CDR1 is SQVTM and CDR2 ANQGSEA. The ends were cut back, 3 bases at V and 2 bases at J, with 12 bases in the middle. In nucleotides, the CDR3 is TGCAGCGTTGAGACTAGACGGACCACAGATACGCAGTATTTT. As protein: CSVETRRTTDTQYF.

This rearrangement joins TRBV23-1 to TRBJ1-6; the D is unclear. TRBV23-1 is labeled an ORF, and its function is uncertain. Trimming shortened V by 0 bases and J by 0 bases, and 9 bases separated the two germline ends. The CDR3 covers 17 residues. CDR3 amino acids: CASSQSVGSSYNSPLHF. CDR3 nucleotide sequence: TGCGCCAGCAGTCAATCGGTAGGGAGCTCCTATAATTCACCCCTCCACTTT.

There are a few counts of this clone. The CDR3 reads CASSERGGSGANVLTF. The CDR3 DNA follows: TGTGCCAGCAGTGAGCGGGGGGGCTCTGGGGCCAACGTCCTGACTTTC. J is TRBJ2-6 and V is TRBV6-4, with 9 bases identical to TRBD2. The CDR3 runs to 16 residues. V gave up 3 bases and J gave up 0 bases; unmatched junction bases: 0. Per the germline V gene, CDR1 is MRHNA and CDR2 is SNTAGT.

The chain uses TRBV6-6 and TRBJ1-1; possible D gene TRBD1, 6 bases. The length of the CDR3 is 15 residues. V was pared by 2 bases and J by 5 bases, with 15 bases between. The germline V gene has CDR1 MNHNY and CDR2 SVGAGI (reference sequence). This CDR3 is CASSYEGGRGTEAFF. Written as DNA, the CDR3 is TGTGCCAGCAGTTACGAGGGGGGGAGGGGGACTGAAGCTTTCTTT.

The chain combines TRBV12-5 with TRBJ1-4; the D is unclear. Trimming took 6 bases from V and 3 from J, leaving 14 bases between them. CDR1 is LGHNT and CDR2 is FRNRAP in the germline V gene. This CDR3 has 15 residues. CDR3 protein: CASGPTGMANEKLFF. DNA of the CDR3: TGTGCTAGTGGACCCACCGGGATGGCTAATGAAAAACTGTTTTTT. Filled out from reference TRBV12-5 and TRBJ1-4, the complete variable domain reads DARVTQTPRHKVTEMGQEVTMRCQPILGHNTVFWYRQTMMQGLELLAYFRNRAPLDDSGMPKDRFSAEMPDATLATLKIQPSEPRDSAVYFCASGPTGMANEKLFFGSGTQLSVL.

The rearrangement joins TRBV5-1 to TRBJ2-3, with 16 nucleotides matching TRBD2. CDR1 and CDR2 (germline): SGHRS, YFSETQ. Losses at the gene ends were 3 bases for V and 4 bases for J; bases not matched to a gene: 8. The CDR3 is 18 residues long. For the CDR3, the DNA is TGCGCCAGCAGCTCACCACCGGGACTAGCGGGGGGGGCAGATACGCAGTATTTT. Translating gives CASSSPPGLAGGADTQYF.

Remarks on this clone: A read error may account for a junction end that differs from germline. The chain uses TRBV7-9 and TRBJ2-7, with 8 positions matching TRBD1. Per germline, CDR1 SEHNR and CDR2 FQNEAQ (reference sequence). The CDR3 consists of 16 residues. The CDR3 sequence: CSSSFPGTGGKHEQYF. In DNA, the CDR3 is TGTTCCAGCAGCTTTCCCGGAACAGGGGGAAAGCACGAGCAGTACTTC. The complete variable domain, with remaining parts taken from reference TRBV7-9 and TRBJ2-7, reads DTGVSQNPRHKITKRGQNVTFRCDPISEHNRLYWYRQTLGQGPEFLTYFQNEAQLEKSRLLSDRFSAERPKGSFSTLEIQRTEQGDSAMYLCSSSFPGTGGKHEQYFGPGTRLTVT.